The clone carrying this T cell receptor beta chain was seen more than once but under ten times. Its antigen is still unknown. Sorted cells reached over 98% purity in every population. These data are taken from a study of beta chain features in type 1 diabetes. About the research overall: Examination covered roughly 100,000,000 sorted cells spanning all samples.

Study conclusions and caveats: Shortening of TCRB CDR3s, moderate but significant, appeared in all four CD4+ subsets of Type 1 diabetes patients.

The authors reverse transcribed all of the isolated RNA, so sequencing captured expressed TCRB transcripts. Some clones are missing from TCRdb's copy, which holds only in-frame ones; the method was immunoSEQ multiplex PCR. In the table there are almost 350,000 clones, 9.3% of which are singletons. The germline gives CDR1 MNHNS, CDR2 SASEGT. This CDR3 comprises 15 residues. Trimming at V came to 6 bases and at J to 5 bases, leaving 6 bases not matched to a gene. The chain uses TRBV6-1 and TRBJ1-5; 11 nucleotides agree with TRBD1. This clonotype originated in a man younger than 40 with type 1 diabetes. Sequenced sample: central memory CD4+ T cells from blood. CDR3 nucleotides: TGTGCCAGCAGGGACAGGGGGCTGGGATATCAGCCCCAGCATTTT. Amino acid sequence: CASRDRGLGYQPQHF.